This TCR beta chain was sequenced for a study of OX40 agonist ivuxolimab in advanced cancers. Regarding the research as a whole: Ivuxolimab was an agonistic, fully human IgG2 monoclonal antibody directed against OX40 (CD134), a costimulatory receptor. The paper reports the monotherapy dose-escalation portion (N of about 47 patients) of the phase I ivuxolimab trial. Patients were allowed to have had prior anti-PD-1, anti-PD-L1 or anti-CTLA-4 therapy, and around two fifths of the dose-escalation patients had been treated with checkpoint inhibitors. Peripheral TCRbeta sequencing was intended to test whether TCR sequence diversity was altered and clonal T-cell expansion was caused by ivuxolimab. Three dose-escalation patients achieved partial responses, one with hepatocellular carcinoma and two with cutaneous melanoma. Of the 52 patients in dose escalation, some 20 had hepatocellular carcinoma, approximately 15 had melanoma, 9 had renal cell carcinoma and 9 had head and neck cancer. In the dose-escalation cohort, 82.7% of patients were male, and the mean age was approximately 55 years, with a range of roughly 20 to 85. Intravenous ivuxolimab was administered to patients every 2 weeks at six dose levels: 0.01, 0.1, 0.3, 1.5, 3 and 10 mg/kg. What the work shows at the level of the full study, not this receptor alone: Antigen specificity was not determined for the clonally expanded peripheral T cells. At doses of 0.1 to 3.0 mg/kg, clonal expansion of both CD4+ and CD8+ blood T cells was observed from baseline to week 6. Low levels of normalized T-cell clonal expansion were also seen in some patients who did not respond. After ivuxolimab, CD8+ T cells had more expanded clones than CD4+ T cells on average. In partial responders in the 0.1-3.0 mg/kg groups, normalized peripheral clonal expansion was found to be among the lowest, especially among CD8+ T cells.

For sequencing of the TCRbeta CDR3 region, genomic DNA was extracted from the sorted cells. TCRbeta CDR3 regions were sequenced using the immunoSEQ Assay. TCRdb took over this immuneACCESS table, retaining in-frame rearrangements with V and J assigned. Such tables are incomplete; in checked studies, under half of the missing clones stem from an unresolved V gene, and the remainder is unexplained. For this sample the table gives just over 35,000 clones, of which less than 85% were detected only once. 18% of the sample belongs to the ten largest clones. Patients with autoimmune disease history or receiving systemic immunosuppression were excluded from the trial. In every dose cohort, peripheral blood was drawn for TCR sequencing at baseline, cycle 4 day 1, and cycle 7 day 1. Samples were obtained from an open-label, multicenter, first-in-human phase I dose-escalation trial of ivuxolimab. Adults with locally advanced or metastatic melanoma, renal cell carcinoma, hepatocellular carcinoma or head and neck squamous cell carcinoma were enrolled in the trial. Before TCR sequencing, CD4+ and CD8+ T cells were separately sorted from peripheral blood.

This clone was counted only a few times. Its antigen has not been determined. Per-base quality was not reported, and no clone a single base away is much larger than it. The germline V gene (reference sequence) supplies CDR1 LNHDA and CDR2 SQIVND. V loses 5 bases of germline sequence and J loses 5 bases, and the interval between the two ends is 18 bases. The CDR3 spans 15 residues, from the cysteine through the phenylalanine. CDR3 DNA only is kept here, 45 bases in frame from base 1. The material was CD4+ or CD8+ T cells sorted from blood, obtained in a trial of the OX40 agonist ivuxolimab. The sequence links TRBV19 to TRBJ2-5, and perhaps TRBD2 as D gene, on 5 matching bases. This clonotype originated in an adult with an advanced solid tumor such as melanoma, head and neck, liver or kidney cancer. The nucleotide sequence reads TGTGCCAGTAGTGCCGGTTTGGGAGTTTGGGAGACCCAGTACTTC. Translated, it reads CASSAGLGVWETQYF.